Listed below are T cell receptor beta chains from one sample, sequenced in a study of blood T cell repertoires in COVID-19. Data came from immunoSEQ multiplex PCR; TCRdb stores just in-frame clones and leaves some out. The sample includes roughly 300,000 clones, around 83% seen only once; the top ten take roughly 1.2%. Source material: peripheral blood. The receptors shown here come from a woman aged 50 to 65 with acute or convalescent COVID-19. CDR3s include the opening cysteine and the closing phenylalanine or tryptophan. A D gene is named only where the DNA matches it firmly. Clone size is not always given. Where it is, it says once, few, many or a class for expanded clones.

>13|few|TRBV12-3/TRBV12-4|TRBJ1-2|-
TGTGCCAGCAGTTGGGCGCAGGCCCGGGGCTACACCTTC
CASSWAQARGYTF
>14|few|TRBV5-1|TRBJ2-6|-
TGCGCCAGCAGCGGGAGCTCTGGGGCCAACGTCCTGACTTTC
CASSGSSGANVLTF
>15|-|TRBV4-2|TRBJ2-7|TRBD2
TGTGCCAGCAGCCAAGATCCTAGCGGGGGACCGGAGCAGTACTTC
CASSQDPSGGPEQYF
>16|-|TRBV19|TRBJ1-2|TRBD1
TGTGCCAGTAGTACCGACACCTACGGACAGGGGGATGGCTACACCTTC
CASSTDTYGQGDGYTF
>15|-|TRBV11-2|TRBJ2-2|TRBD2
TGTGCCAGCAGCTTCGGGGGGGCCGACACCGGGGAGCTGTTTTTT
CASSFGGADTGELFF
>15|-|TRBV18|TRBJ1-3|-
TGTGCCAGCTCACCACCGTCCAGTCCTGGAAACACCATATATTTT
CASSPPSSPGNTIYF
>15|-|TRBV6-4|TRBJ2-1|TRBD2
TGTGCCAGCAGTCCTGGACTAGCGGGACACAATGAGCAGTTCTTC
CASSPGLAGHNEQFF
>14|-|TRBV6-5|TRBJ2-2|TRBD1
TGTGCCAGCAGTTTTGGACAGGGAACCGGGGAGCTGTTTTTT
CASSFGQGTGELFF
>13|-|TRBV11-1|TRBJ2-1|-
TGTGCCAGCAGCTTCCCTGACAACAGCTTGCAGTTCTTC
CASSFPDNSLQFF
>15|few|TRBV5-1|TRBJ1-6|-
TGCGCCAGCAGCCGGACAAACCCAAGGGATTCACCCCTCCACTTT
CASSRTNPRDSPLHF
>11|few|TRBV10-1|TRBJ2-2|-
TGCGCCAGCAGTGTAGCCGGGGAGCTGTTTTTT
CASSVAGELFF
>17|-|TRBV27|TRBJ1-4|-
TGTGCCAGCAGTTTATACTCGGGACAAAAAGGTGGTGAAAAACTGTTTTTT
CASSLYSGQKGGEKLFF
>15|once|TRBV24-1|TRBJ2-5|-
TGTGCCACCAGTGATGGTCCGCCAGACCAAGAGACCCAGTACTTC
CATSDGPPDQETQYF
>14|once|TRBV11-2|TRBJ1-5|-
TGTGCCAGCAGTTCCACAGGGTCCAATCAGCCCCAGCATTTT
CASSSTGSNQPQHF
>16|-|TRBV21-1|TRBJ1-1|-
TGTGCCAGCAGCAAAGGGGGAGATACTATGAACACTGAAGCTTTCTTT
CASSKGGDTMNTEAFF
>14|-|TRBV18|TRBJ1-2|-
TGTGCCAGCTCAGCGACAGCGTCTGACTATGGCTACACCTTC
CASSATASDYGYTF
>15|few|TRBV27|TRBJ2-2|TRBD1
TGTGCCAGCAGTCCCGGGACAGGGGCGCCCGGGGAGCTGTTTTTT
CASSPGTGAPGELFF
>16|-|TRBV5-1|TRBJ1-2|-
TGCGCCAGCAGCTCCTCTCCTCCAGGGGCCGCTTATGGCTACACCTTC
CASSSSPPGAAYGYTF
>14|-|TRBV6-6|TRBJ2-1|-
TGTGCCAGCAGGGGGCTAGCGTCTTACAATGAGCAGTTCTTC
CASRGLASYNEQFF
>13|few|TRBV30|TRBJ1-1|-
TGTGCCTGGAGTGTACCAGGGCGCACTGAAGCTTTCTTT
CAWSVPGRTEAFF
>12|-|TRBV7-9|TRBJ1-1|-
TGTGCCAGCAGCTTAGGGGCAGATGAAGCTTTCTTT
CASSLGADEAFF
>15|-|TRBV4-1|TRBJ1-2|TRBD1
TGCGCCAGCAGCCAGGCAGGACAGGGCGGCCGAGGCTACACCTTC
CASSQAGQGGRGYTF
>15|-|TRBV30|TRBJ2-3|TRBD2
TGTGCCTGGAGGGGACTAGCGGGAGGGCCAGATACGCAGTATTTT
CAWRGLAGGPDTQYF
>12|-|TRBV12-3/TRBV12-4|TRBJ2-7|-
TGTGCCAGCAATACGCGGGGCTACGAGCAGTACTTC
CASNTRGYEQYF
>15|few|TRBV5-6|TRBJ1-2|-
TGTGCCAGCAGCCTCAACAGAATTACTAACTATGGCTACACCTTC
CASSLNRITNYGYTF
>15|-|TRBV7-2|TRBJ2-7|TRBD2
TGTGCCAGCAGCCCTCGGACTAGTACAAGGGACGAGCAGTACTTC
CASSPRTSTRDEQYF
>14|-|TRBV15|TRBJ1-2|TRBD1
TGTGCCACCAGCTCTCCGGACAGGGAAATCGGCTACACCTTC
CATSSPDREIGYTF
>14|-|TRBV18|TRBJ2-7|-
TGTGCCAGCTCACCACCCACTCACCCCTTCGAGCAGTACTTC
CASSPPTHPFEQYF
>18|-|TRBV18|TRBJ2-5|TRBD2
TGTGCCAGCTCACCTCTCACCGGGACTAGCGGGAGGGCTAAGACCCAGTACTTC
CASSPLTGTSGRAKTQYF
>15|-|TRBV27|TRBJ1-1|-
TGTGCCAGCAGCCCACGTAGTCAGGGGAACACTGAAGCTTTCTTT
CASSPRSQGNTEAFF
>13|-|TRBV10-3|TRBJ1-1|-
TGTGCCATCAGTGTTACGGGGGGAGGTGAAGCTTTCTTT
CAISVTGGGEAFF
>13|-|TRBV2|TRBJ2-2|-
TGTGCCAGCAGTCGCAGGAACACCGGGGAGCTGTTTTTT
CASSRRNTGELFF
>11|-|TRBV29-1|TRBJ2-1|-
TGCAGCTCGAAGAGGGGGAATGAGCAGTTCTTC
CSSKRGNEQFF
>17|-|TRBV30|TRBJ2-3|TRBD2
TGTGCCTGGAGAGGTCAGCGGGGGACTTCTAGCACAGATACGCAGTATTTT
CAWRGQRGTSSTDTQYF
>15|-|TRBV10-3|TRBJ2-1|TRBD2
TGTGCCATCAGGACGGGGCTAGCGGGGAGCAATGAGCAGTTCTTC
CAIRTGLAGSNEQFF
>14|-|TRBV19|TRBJ1-2|-
TGTGCCAGTAGTATAGGAGGTGGCAGCTATGGCTACACCTTC
CASSIGGGSYGYTF